Below are 24 T cell receptor beta chains sequenced from a single sample in a study of glioma-infiltrating T cells after dendritic cell vaccination. Time point in this sample: after dendritic cell vaccination, including at tumor progression/relapse. Some clones are missing from TCRdb's copy, which holds only in-frame ones; the method was immunoSEQ multiplex PCR. The repertoire has roughly 87,000 clones, 75% to 90% of them found once; the top ten carry around 7%. This material consisted of blood, taken after dendritic cell vaccination. These receptors all stem from a human donor with glioblastoma.

CDR3 amino acids: CASSKQGPEAFF. CDR3 in DNA: TGTGCCAGTAGCAAACAGGGCCCTGAAGCTTTCTTT. This rearrangement joins TRBV19 to TRBJ1-1, with D tentatively TRBD1 (6 bases). This CDR3 is 12 amino acids long. The V end was cut by 6 bases, the J end by 6 bases, with 11 bases between. Germline assignment: CDR1 LNHDA and CDR2 SQIVND (reference sequence).

This sequence joins TRBV5-6 and TRBJ2-1, with D maybe TRBD2 (6 bases). CDR3 length equals 16 residues. Germline V gives CDR1 SGHDT, CDR2 YYEEEE. Trimming removed 5 bases from V and 0 bases from J, with 15 bases in between. This CDR3 reads CASSQGRGGSYNEQFF. The CDR3, as DNA: TGTGCCAGCAGTCAGGGACGGGGAGGCTCCTACAATGAGCAGTTCTTC.

V usage is TRBV7-9 and J usage is TRBJ1-3, with 9 bases that match TRBD1. The germline V gene has CDR1 SEHNR and CDR2 FQNEAQ (reference sequence). The CDR3 runs 16 residues. The ends lost 4 bases at V and 1 base at J; junction bases unmatched: 5. CDR3 residues: CASSWDRALSGNTIYF. CDR3 bases: TGTGCCAGCAGCTGGGACAGGGCTTTATCTGGAAACACCATATATTTT.

The V and J genes are TRBV5-6 and TRBJ1-1; D ambiguous. Looked up from germline, CDR1 is SGHDT and CDR2 is YYEEEE. CDR3 length equals 16 residues. V gave up 0 bases and J gave up 6 bases, with 18 bases separating them. For the CDR3, the DNA is TGTGCCAGCAGCTTGGAATTGGAGCGGACGGGCGCTGAAGCTTTCTTT. Its translation is CASSLELERTGAEAFF.

The rearrangement links TRBV15 to TRBJ1-6, with a tentative D call TRBD1 (6 bases). There are 18 residues in the CDR3. Germline V lookup: CDR1 LNHNV, CDR2 YYDKDF (reference sequence). With 4 bases removed from V and 0 bases from J, the gap between germline ends came to 16 bases. The CDR3 reads CATSTGTWENSYNSPLHF. The CDR3 DNA sequence: TGTGCCACCAGCACAGGGACATGGGAGAACTCCTATAATTCACCCCTCCACTTT.

The V and J genes are TRBV5-6 and TRBJ1-1; D uncertain. The CDR3 totals 14 residues. V lost 1 base to trimming and J lost 1 base, with 8 bases between them. Germline CDR1 reads SGHDT; CDR2 reads YYEEEE. In nucleotides, the CDR3 is TGTGCCAGCAGCTTGATTCGGGGGAACACTGAAGCTTTCTTT. Its protein product is CASSLIRGNTEAFF.

The chain recombines TRBV6-5 with TRBJ1-1; D is possibly TRBD1 (6 bases). The V gene's germline CDR1 is MNHEY and CDR2 SVGAGI. This CDR3 has 15 residues. V lost 2 bases and J lost 5, with 15 bases in between. CDR3 protein: CASSYGGAGATEAFF. As DNA, the CDR3 is TGTGCCAGCAGTTACGGAGGGGCGGGGGCGACTGAAGCTTTCTTT.

The genes are TRBV30 and TRBJ2-2, with TRBD2 matching 8 bases. The CDR3 covers 14 residues. V trimming: 4 bases; J trimming: 2 bases; junction bases outside the gene matches: 3. Germline CDR1 is GTSNPN and CDR2 is SVGIG (reference sequence). Here the CDR3 DNA reads TGTGCCTGGATAGCGGGGCCTAACACCGGGGAGCTGTTTTTT. Its translation is CAWIAGPNTGELFF.

This clone was counted between two and nine times. This chain's CDR3 is CASSQATKGRTEAFF. The CDR3 DNA reads TGTGCCAGCAGCCAAGCGACGAAGGGGCGAACTGAAGCTTTCTTT. This chain joins TRBV4-2 and TRBJ1-1; maybe TRBD1 (5 bases). With 1 base removed from V and 5 bases from J, the gap between germline ends came to 14 bases. The CDR3 covers 15 residues. The germline CDR1 and CDR2 sequences are LGHNA and YNFKEQ.

The chain's CDR3 is CASSLPPGDLHTEAFF. CDR3 DNA sequence: TGCGCCAGCAGCTTGCCGCCGGGGGACCTCCACACTGAAGCTTTCTTT. The chain carries TRBV5-1 and TRBJ1-1; the D gene is possibly TRBD1 (5 bases). The CDR3 is made up of 16 amino acids. Germline CDR1 SGHRS, CDR2 YFSETQ. The ends were cut back, 1 base at V and 3 bases at J, with 16 bases in the middle. The full variable domain, its missing parts supplied by reference TRBV5-1 and TRBJ1-1, is KAGVTQTPRYLIKTRGQQVTLSCSPISGHRSVSWYQQTPGQGLQFLFEYFSETQRNKGNFPGRFSGRQFSNSRSEMNVSTLELGDSALYLCASSLPPGDLHTEAFFGQGTRLTVV.

The CDR3 DNA reads as TGTGCCAGCAGCTTATTTTGGGGGGGCGATGGCTACACCTTC. This gives the protein CASSLFWGGDGYTF. The V call is TRBV7-2, the J call TRBJ1-2; possibly TRBD1 for D (6 bases). The CDR3 loop spans 14 amino acids. From germline, CDR1 is SGHTA and CDR2 FQGNSA. Trimming shortened V by 2 bases and J by 6 bases, and 13 bases separated the two germline ends. The full variable domain, completed using reference TRBV7-2 and TRBJ1-2, is GAGVSQSPSNKVTEKGKDVELRCDPISGHTALYWYRQSLGQGLEFLIYFQGNSAPDKSGLPSDRFSAERTGGSVSTLTIQRTQQEDSAVYLCASSLFWGGDGYTFGSGTRLTVV.

The chain joins TRBV18 to TRBJ2-1; weak D call: TRBD1 (6 bases). The CDR3 totals 14 residues. V was clipped by 4 bases and J by 5 bases, with 12 bases between them. Looked up from germline, CDR1 is KGHSH and CDR2 is LQKENI. The CDR3 loop is CASSRGHKDNEQFF. CDR3 bases: TGTGCCAGCTCACGGGGACATAAGGACAATGAGCAGTTCTTC.

DNA for the CDR3: TGTGCCAGCAGCCAGGGGTCTAGCACAGATACGCAGTATTTT. Translated: CASSQGSSTDTQYF. The chain uses TRBV6-5 and TRBJ2-3, with D tentatively TRBD1 (6 bases). The CDR3 has 14 amino acids. V was clipped by 6 bases and J by 0 bases, with 10 bases between them. CDR1 is MNHEY and CDR2 is SVGAGI in the germline V gene.

This chain joins TRBV11-2 and TRBJ2-3, with 8 bases that match TRBD2. CDR3 size: 16 residues. Trimming at V came to 0 bases and at J to 5 bases, leaving 7 bases not matched to a gene. Germline CDR1 SGHAT, CDR2 FQNNGV. DNA for the CDR3: TGTGCCAGCAGCTTAGAAGGTAGCGGGATGGGAGATACGCAGTATTTT. It is translated as CASSLEGSGMGDTQYF.

The J gene is TRBJ2-3, the V gene TRBV5-6; 12 nucleotides align to TRBD2. The length of the CDR3 is 17 residues. Germline CDR1 is SGHDT and CDR2 is YYEEEE. The J segment lost 6 bases and the V segment lost 0 bases, leaving 8 bases of the junction unmatched. CDR3 amino acids: CASSLVRASGGGDTQYF. CDR3 coding DNA: TGTGCCAGCAGCTTGGTTCGAGCTAGCGGGGGGGGCGATACGCAGTATTTT.

This sequence joins TRBV7-2 and TRBJ1-4; D is uncertain. V was shortened by 5 bases and J by 4 bases, with 14 bases between the two germline ends. The CDR3 covers 15 residues. The V gene's germline CDR1 is SGHTA and CDR2 FQGNSA. The CDR3 nucleotides read TGTGCCAGCAGCCCTCGTGGAGGTGGTAATGAAAAACTGTTTTTT. This gives the protein CASSPRGGGNEKLFF.

V and J are TRBV2 and TRBJ2-1; tentatively, D is TRBD1 (6 bases). V lost 6 bases and J lost 4, with 10 bases in between. CDR1 SNHLY and CDR2 FYNNEI come from the germline V gene. This CDR3 has 13 amino acids. The CDR3 nucleotides are TGTGCCAGCAGGGGGGCCAGTTACAATGAGCAGTTCTTC. Translated, it gives CASRGASYNEQFF.

The V and J genes are TRBV7-3 and TRBJ2-7; D might be TRBD2 (5 bases). Germline V gene lookup returns CDR1 SGHTA and CDR2 FQGTGA. V dropped 10 bases and J dropped 3 bases, with 13 bases sitting between them. This CDR3 region has 12 residues. CDR3 nucleotide sequence: TGTGCCAAAGAGGGAGTTCGCTACGAGCAGTACTTC. Its protein is CAKEGVRYEQYF. The whole variable domain, filled in from reference TRBV7-3 and TRBJ2-7, reads GAGVSQTPSNKVTEKGKYVELRCDPISGHTALYWYRQSLGQGPEFLIYFQGTGAADDSGLPNDRFFAVRPEGSVSTLKIQRTERGDSAVYLCAKEGVRYEQYFGPGTRLTVT.

The chain uses TRBV7-6 and TRBJ2-3, with a possible D match to TRBD2 (5 bases). Germline CDR1 and CDR2: SGHVS and FNYEAQ. The V end lost 5 bases, the J end lost 1 base, and 13 bases lay between the germline ends. CDR3 length: 15 residues. The CDR3 sequence is CASSARAGGTDTQYF. CDR3 DNA: TGTGCCAGCAGCGCCCGAGCCGGGGGCACAGATACGCAGTATTTT.

The CDR3 region has the DNA TGTGCCAGCAGTTTAGGGGGGGCGTCAAATGAAAAACTGTTTTTT. Translation gives CASSLGGASNEKLFF. The chain is built from TRBV27 and TRBJ1-4; D is possibly TRBD1 (6 bases). The CDR3 extends over 15 amino acids. The V gene lost 2 bases and the J gene lost 5 bases, with 12 bases spanning the gap. Germline V lookup: CDR1 MNHEY, CDR2 SMNVEV (reference sequence).

The CDR3 loop is CATSRGTGNEKLFF. The CDR3, as DNA: TGTGCCACCAGCAGAGGGACAGGCAATGAAAAACTGTTTTTT. The rearrangement uses TRBV15 and TRBJ1-4, with TRBD1 matching 7 bases. Germline CDR1 LNHNV, CDR2 YYDKDF (reference sequence). V was pared by 1 base and J by 5 bases, with 1 base of the junction left unmatched. The CDR3 runs 14 residues.

The V call is TRBV6-1, the J call TRBJ2-7; 8 bases are shared with TRBD1. Per the germline V gene, CDR1 is MNHNS and CDR2 is SASEGT. V trimming: 2 bases; J trimming: 4 bases; junction bases outside the gene matches: 7. The CDR3 consists of 15 residues. Here the CDR3 DNA reads TGTGCCAGCAGTGAATCTGGGACAGGACCGTACGAGCAGTACTTC. Encoded protein: CASSESGTGPYEQYF.

This clone was seen a few times. CDR3 coding DNA: TGTGCCAGCAGTGCACTTAGCGGGGGGGCCTCAGATACGCAGTATTTT. This translates into CASSALSGGASDTQYF. The chain joins TRBV6-4 to TRBJ2-3, with 11 nucleotides matching TRBD2. V shed 4 bases and J 4 bases; nucleotides not matched to a gene: 7. The CDR3 contains 16 residues. In germline, CDR1 is MRHNA, CDR2 SNTAGT.

The sample holds many counts of this clone. The chain employs TRBV7-2 and TRBJ2-7, with unresolved D. CDR3 length: 15 residues. CDR1 is SGHTA and CDR2 is FQGNSA in the germline V gene. The germline V and J ends were trimmed by 4 bases and 3 bases, with 16 bases remaining between them. DNA for the CDR3: TGTGCCAGCAGCTCCCAGGCTTTTACCGTCTACGAGCAGTACTTC. It translates to CASSSQAFTVYEQYF.